This T cell receptor beta chain was sequenced during a study of blood T cell repertoires in COVID-19. In the original processing: Using reference gene primer amplification, nucleated cell counts were estimated. Measured with immunoSEQ multiplex PCR; TCRdb has only the in-frame clones, and not every one. From that table come the V and J calls and clone size; the DNA was used to work out D and trimming. Of 65,000 to 85,000 clones listed, under 95% were seen once; the top ten hold 5.8%. Sequencing input: peripheral blood. The clonotype comes from a human donor in a cohort sampled during active COVID-19.

The DNA for the CDR3 is TGTGCCAGCAGCAAGGGACAGTTACAAGAGACCCAGTACTTC. This encodes CASSKGQLQETQYF. The chain joins TRBV5-8 to TRBJ2-5; 7 nucleotides match TRBD1. Germline CDR1 SGHTS, CDR2 YDEGEE. The J segment lost 2 bases and the V segment lost 4 bases, leaving 5 bases of the junction unmatched. This CDR3 contains 14 residues.